This T cell receptor (beta chain) appears in the sequencing data of a study of blood T cell repertoires in COVID-19. About the research overall: Italy, Spain and the United States were the sources of the convalescent and acute COVID-19 samples.

Authors' analysis steps: Amplification of reference gene primers was used by the study to estimate nucleated cell counts. Method: immunoSEQ multiplex PCR; TCRdb's copy keeps in-frame clones and lacks some. That table furnishes V, J and clone size, whereas the DNA furnished D and trimming. Of 120,000 or so clones listed, 81% were seen once; the top ten hold 17%. The CDR3 consists of 14 residues. Germline-derived CDR1 and CDR2 are MGHDK and SYGVNS. Trimming cost V 8 bases and J 5 bases, with 16 bases left between them. This receptor was identified in a man between 25 and 39 years old with COVID-19, enrolled during active disease. This chain links TRBV25-1 with TRBJ1-5; tentative D call: TRBD1 (6 bases). Sequenced: peripheral blood. The CDR3 is CASGAGAGDQPQHF. The CDR3 DNA reads TGTGCCAGCGGGGCGGGGGCCGGAGATCAGCCCCAGCATTTT.